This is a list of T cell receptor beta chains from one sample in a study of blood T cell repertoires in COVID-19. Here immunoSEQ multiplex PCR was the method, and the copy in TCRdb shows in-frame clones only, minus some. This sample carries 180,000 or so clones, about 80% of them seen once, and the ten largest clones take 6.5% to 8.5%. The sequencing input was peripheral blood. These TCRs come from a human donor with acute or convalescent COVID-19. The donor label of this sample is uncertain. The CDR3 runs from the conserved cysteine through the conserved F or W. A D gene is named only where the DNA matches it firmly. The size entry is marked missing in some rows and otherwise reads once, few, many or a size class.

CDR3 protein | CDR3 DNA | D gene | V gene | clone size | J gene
CASSSRTSGRGETQYF | TGTGCCAGCAGCTCCCGGACTAGCGGGAGAGGAGAGACCCAGTACTTC | TRBD2 | TRBV7-6 | - | TRBJ2-5
CASSGDRVNSPLHF | TGTGCCAGCAGTGGGGACAGAGTTAATTCACCCCTCCACTTT | TRBD1 | TRBV27 | few | TRBJ1-6
CASSVGSGSYEQYF | TGTGCCAGCAGCGTAGGTAGCGGGTCCTACGAGCAGTACTTC | TRBD2 | TRBV9 | - | TRBJ2-7
CASTPLGSGRPPGELFF | TGTGCCAGCACCCCTTTGGGTAGCGGGAGGCCCCCCGGGGAGCTGTTTTTT | TRBD2 | TRBV19 | - | TRBJ2-2
CASSNHGQGNTEAFF | TGTGCCAGCAGTAACCATGGACAGGGAAACACTGAAGCTTTCTTT | TRBD1 | TRBV6-5 | - | TRBJ1-1
CASSQWIGGPTDTQYF | TGTGCCAGCAGCCAATGGATAGGGGGACCCACAGATACGCAGTATTTT | - | TRBV14 | - | TRBJ2-3
CAWSVIQGLYGEQFF | TGTGCCTGGAGCGTTATTCAGGGGCTGTATGGTGAGCAGTTCTTC | - | TRBV30 | - | TRBJ2-1
CATSDHDGGKLFF | TGTGCCACCAGTGATCACGATGGGGGGAAACTGTTTTTT | - | TRBV24-1 | - | TRBJ1-4
CASSPLPGLRGYTF | TGTGCCAGCAGCCCGCTACCGGGACTCCGTGGCTACACCTTC | - | TRBV11-1 | - | TRBJ1-2
CASSLVAGGLTDTQYF | TGTGCCAGCAGCTTAGTAGCGGGAGGGTTGACAGATACGCAGTATTTT | TRBD2 | TRBV7-6 | - | TRBJ2-3
CASSEATLVGYGYTF | TGTGCCAGCAGTGAAGCGACACTTGTGGGCTATGGCTACACCTTC | - | TRBV6-1 | few | TRBJ1-2
CASSPGTGLSSYNSPLHF | TGTGCCAGCAGCCCCGGGACAGGGTTAAGCTCCTATAATTCACCCCTCCACTTT | TRBD1 | TRBV5-8 | - | TRBJ1-6
CAISEPPGTSGSNEQFF | TGTGCCATCAGTGAGCCACCCGGGACTAGCGGGAGTAATGAGCAGTTCTTC | TRBD2 | TRBV10-3 | - | TRBJ2-1
CASSSPGGGGTETQYF | TGTGCCAGCAGTTCCCCTGGTGGGGGAGGTACAGAGACCCAGTACTTC | - | TRBV6-5 | once | TRBJ2-5
CASSLLGQGANTGELFF | TGTGCCAGCAGCTTGCTGGGACAGGGGGCAAACACCGGGGAGCTGTTTTTT | TRBD1 | TRBV5-4 | - | TRBJ2-2
CASTAGIEAFF | TGTGCCAGCACTGCAGGGATTGAAGCTTTCTTT | - | TRBV6-6 | - | TRBJ1-1
CASSQDFRAQYF | TGCGCCAGCAGCCAAGATTTCAGGGCGCAGTATTTT | - | TRBV4-1 | - | TRBJ2-3
CATSRDEGAVNEKLFF | TGTGCCACCAGCAGAGATGAGGGCGCGGTCAATGAAAAACTGTTTTTT | - | TRBV15 | once | TRBJ1-4
CASRTGDEGTEAFF | TGCGCCAGCAGGACGGGGGATGAAGGCACTGAAGCTTTCTTT | - | TRBV5-1 | few | TRBJ1-1
CASSQRPGTSSYNEQFF | TGTGCCAGCAGCCAGCGACCCGGAACGAGCTCCTACAATGAGCAGTTCTTC | - | TRBV7-7 | - | TRBJ2-1
CASSLGENQPQHF | TGCGCCAGCAGCTTGGGGGAGAATCAGCCCCAGCATTTT | - | TRBV5-1 | - | TRBJ1-5
CASSYSYRENTEAFF | TGTGCCAGCAGTTACTCTTACAGAGAGAACACTGAAGCTTTCTTT | - | TRBV6-6 | - | TRBJ1-1
CASSLDRTGFLEQYF | TGTGCCAGCAGCTTAGACCGGACAGGGTTTCTCGAGCAGTACTTC | TRBD1 | TRBV7-9 | - | TRBJ2-7
CASSQDVSGRAGYNEQFF | TGTGCCAGCAGCCAAGATGTCAGCGGGAGGGCGGGCTACAATGAGCAGTTCTTC | TRBD2 | TRBV4-2 | - | TRBJ2-1
CASSLRQFSGNTIYF | TGTGCCAGCAGCTTAAGACAGTTCTCTGGAAACACCATATATTTT | - | TRBV7-9 | - | TRBJ1-3
CASSLSGGNGLWETQYF | TGTGCCAGCAGTTTATCTGGGGGGAACGGTTTGTGGGAGACCCAGTACTTC | - | TRBV27 | - | TRBJ2-5
CASSSPQGASWSGELFF | TGTGCCAGCAGCTCACCACAGGGGGCGAGTTGGTCCGGGGAGCTGTTTTTT | TRBD1 | TRBV7-9 | - | TRBJ2-2
CASSGQGATDTQYF | TGTGCCAGCAGTGGACAGGGGGCCACAGATACGCAGTATTTT | TRBD1 | TRBV2 | - | TRBJ2-3
CASSLDRIGNSPLHF | TGTGCCAGCAGCCTGGACAGGATCGGCAATTCACCCCTCCACTTT | TRBD1 | TRBV7-2 | few | TRBJ1-6
CASSQDRIGTGELFF | TGTGCCAGCAGCCAGGACAGGATCGGCACCGGGGAGCTGTTTTTT | TRBD1 | TRBV7-9 | once | TRBJ2-2
CASRPVGQGNTGELFF | TGTGCCAGCCGACCCGTGGGACAGGGGAACACCGGGGAGCTGTTTTTT | TRBD1 | TRBV18 | - | TRBJ2-2
CASSRQTGYTF | TGTGCCAGTAGTAGACAGACTGGCTACACCTTC | - | TRBV19 | - | TRBJ1-2
CASSGQFYGYTF | TGTGCCAGCAGTGGACAGTTCTATGGCTACACCTTC | - | TRBV12-3/TRBV12-4 | - | TRBJ1-2
CASSLGTSGGRNEQFF | TGTGCCAGCAGCTTAGGTACTAGCGGGGGACGAAATGAGCAGTTCTTC | TRBD2 | TRBV7-3 | - | TRBJ2-1
CASSSLAGPSYNEQFF | TGTGCCAGCAGTTCCTTAGCGGGTCCTTCCTACAATGAGCAGTTCTTC | TRBD2 | TRBV27 | - | TRBJ2-1
CASSQDWTGGYGYTF | TGCGCCAGCAGCCAAGATTGGACAGGGGGGTATGGCTACACCTTC | TRBD1 | TRBV4-1 | - | TRBJ1-2
CASSIRSGSGNTIYF | TGTGCCAGTAGTATTCGGAGCGGCTCTGGAAACACCATATATTTT | - | TRBV19 | once | TRBJ1-3
CASSQLAGTYEQYF | TGTGCCAGCAGCCAACTAGCGGGCACATACGAGCAGTACTTC | TRBD2 | TRBV3-1/TRBV3-2 | once | TRBJ2-7
CASSAGQVKDTQYF | TGCGCCAGCAGCGCGGGACAGGTAAAAGATACGCAGTATTTT | TRBD1 | TRBV5-1 | - | TRBJ2-3
CASSRGTGQNIQYF | TGTGCCAGCAGCAGAGGGACAGGGCAGAACATTCAGTACTTC | TRBD1 | TRBV7-2 | few | TRBJ2-4
CASSRNPGTVKRNQPQHF | TGTGCCAGCAGCCGAAACCCCGGGACAGTAAAACGCAATCAGCCCCAGCATTTT | TRBD1 | TRBV5-6 | - | TRBJ1-5
CASSPTRDRQAFF | TGTGCCAGCAGCCCCACCCGGGACAGACAAGCTTTCTTT | TRBD1 | TRBV9 | - | TRBJ1-1
CASSDTGTRGAGELFF | TGTGCCAGCAGCGATACCGGGACCAGGGGGGCCGGGGAGCTGTTTTTT | - | TRBV5-6 | - | TRBJ2-2
CAWSVEGFLGQPQHF | TGTGCCTGGAGTGTGGAGGGGTTTTTGGGTCAGCCCCAGCATTTT | - | TRBV30 | few | TRBJ1-5